This T cell receptor beta chain came from a study of shared clonotypes between healthy human individuals. Overall study findings and caveats: The study found about 5% of naive CD4 clonotypes shared across several donors. Among the subsets, naive ones generally showed larger estimated richness than memory ones. Rarefaction revealed incomplete sorted-subset sequencing despite large depth.

With regard to this clone: Its specificity is not known.

TCRdb keeps only in-frame clones here, not all; method: immunoSEQ multiplex PCR. The sample has 2 million to 2.5 million clones, roughly 90% seen once; the top ten hold 0.37%. This CDR3 has 15 residues. The ends were cut back, 4 bases at V and 7 bases at J, with 18 bases in the middle. Germline-derived CDR1 and CDR2 are SGDLS and YYNGEE. The chain recombines TRBV9 with TRBJ2-1, with D unresolved. The sequencing sample was made of naive CD4+ T cells from PBMCs. Subset denoted: CD45RA+ positively selected. The TCR was taken from a man younger than 30 in good health. Some clones in this sample may be carry-over from other donors' samples. CDR3 sequence reads: CASSPRLVQQNEQFF. The CDR3 bases are TGTGCCAGCAGCCCCCGGTTAGTGCAACAAAATGAGCAGTTCTTC. Complete variable domain (other parts from reference TRBV9 and TRBJ2-1): DSGVTQTPKHLITATGQRVTLRCSPRSGDLSVYWYQQSLDQGLQFLIQYYNGEERAKGNILERFSAQQFPDLHSELNLSSLELGDSALYFCASSPRLVQQNEQFFGPGTRLTVL.